This T cell receptor beta chain came from a study of shared clonotypes between healthy human individuals. Study-level findings and limits: Sequencing depth was expected to affect clonotype sharing among donors.

The V gene's germline CDR1 is SGHTA and CDR2 FQGTGA. This CDR3 is 14 amino acids long. The ends were cut back, 5 bases at V and 6 bases at J, with 17 bases in the middle. A remark on this clone: Its antigen is unknown.

Over several immunoSEQ plates, each subset's genomic DNA was distributed in even portions. Sorted-subset replicate PCRs used 150 to 200 ng of genomic DNA. This amount corresponded to tens of thousands of T cell genomes. Sequencing used immunoSEQ multiplex PCR; TCRdb keeps in-frame clones, though not all of them. Among 1 million to 1.3 million clones listed, 75% to 85% were seen once. This clonotype was obtained from a man aged 18 to 29 in good health. Some clones in this sample may be carry-over from other donors' samples. The chain recombines TRBV7-3 with TRBJ2-7, with D possibly being TRBD1 (6 bases). Sequenced input: memory CD4+ T cells from PBMCs. Noted subset: CD45RA-negative fraction. Here the CDR3 reads CASSLLSTGSEQYF. The DNA for the CDR3 is TGTGCCAGCAGCCTCCTAAGTACAGGGTCCGAGCAGTACTTC.